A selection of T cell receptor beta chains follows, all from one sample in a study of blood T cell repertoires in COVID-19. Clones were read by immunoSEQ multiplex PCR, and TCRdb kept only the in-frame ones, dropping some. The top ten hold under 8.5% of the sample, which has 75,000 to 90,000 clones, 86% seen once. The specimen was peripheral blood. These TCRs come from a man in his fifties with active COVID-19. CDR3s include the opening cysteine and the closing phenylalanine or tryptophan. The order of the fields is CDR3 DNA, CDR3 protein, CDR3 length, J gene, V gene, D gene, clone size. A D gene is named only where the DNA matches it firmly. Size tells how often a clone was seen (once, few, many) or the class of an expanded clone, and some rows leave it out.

cdr3_nt: TGTGCCAGCAGTTACATATCTTATGGCTACACCTTC
cdr3_aa: CASSYISYGYTF
cdr3_length: 12
j_call: TRBJ1-2
v_call: TRBV6-2/TRBV6-3
d_call: NA
clone_size: NA

cdr3_nt: TGTGCCAGCAGTTTCCGGGACAGGGGGTACGAGCAGTACTTC
cdr3_aa: CASSFRDRGYEQYF
cdr3_length: 14
j_call: TRBJ2-7
v_call: TRBV28
d_call: TRBD1
clone_size: once

cdr3_nt: TGTGCCAGCAGCGTAGGGGCAGCTACCTCCTATGGCTACACCTTC
cdr3_aa: CASSVGAATSYGYTF
cdr3_length: 15
j_call: TRBJ1-2
v_call: TRBV9
d_call: NA
clone_size: NA

cdr3_nt: TGCGCCAGCAGCCAAAGATCGGGGGACTCCTACAATGAGCAGTTCTTC
cdr3_aa: CASSQRSGDSYNEQFF
cdr3_length: 16
j_call: TRBJ2-1
v_call: TRBV4-1
d_call: NA
clone_size: NA

cdr3_nt: TGTGCCAGCAGCTTAGTTGCAGCGGGGGGCGGGAGCTCCTACAATGAGCAGTTCTTC
cdr3_aa: CASSLVAAGGGSSYNEQFF
cdr3_length: 19
j_call: TRBJ2-1
v_call: TRBV7-9
d_call: TRBD2
clone_size: NA

cdr3_nt: TGTGCCAGCAGTGACTGCGGCCGTTCGGACTTC
cdr3_aa: CASSDCGRSDF
cdr3_length: 11
j_call: TRBJ2-4
v_call: TRBV6-4
d_call: NA
clone_size: NA

cdr3_nt: TGCAGCGTTGAAGATTTCGGAGGCGACAGGGGGAAGCAGACCCAGTACTTC
cdr3_aa: CSVEDFGGDRGKQTQYF
cdr3_length: 17
j_call: TRBJ2-5
v_call: TRBV29-1
d_call: TRBD1
clone_size: NA

cdr3_nt: TGTGCCACCAGTGACGCAGGGGGGCGGAGGTACACAGATACGCAGTATTTT
cdr3_aa: CATSDAGGRRYTDTQYF
cdr3_length: 17
j_call: TRBJ2-3
v_call: TRBV24-1
d_call: NA
clone_size: NA

cdr3_nt: TGTGCCACCTCCACGGACTTAAGCTCCTACAATGAGCAGTTCTTC
cdr3_aa: CATSTDLSSYNEQFF
cdr3_length: 15
j_call: TRBJ2-1
v_call: TRBV15
d_call: NA
clone_size: NA

cdr3_nt: TGTGCCAGCAGTTCCACCCCCGGGAATAACTATGGCTACACCTTC
cdr3_aa: CASSSTPGNNYGYTF
cdr3_length: 15
j_call: TRBJ1-2
v_call: TRBV28
d_call: NA
clone_size: NA

cdr3_nt: TGTGCCAGCAGCCGAGGGGGTCGGCATTCACCCCTCCACTTT
cdr3_aa: CASSRGGRHSPLHF
cdr3_length: 14
j_call: TRBJ1-6
v_call: TRBV14
d_call: NA
clone_size: NA

cdr3_nt: TGTGCCAGCAGTCTAGGGCGAGGGTATGGCTACACCTTC
cdr3_aa: CASSLGRGYGYTF
cdr3_length: 13
j_call: TRBJ1-2
v_call: TRBV12-3/TRBV12-4
d_call: NA
clone_size: NA

cdr3_nt: TGTGCCAGCAAAGGTGATCTAGCGGGCAATGAGCAGTTCTTC
cdr3_aa: CASKGDLAGNEQFF
cdr3_length: 14
j_call: TRBJ2-1
v_call: TRBV2
d_call: TRBD2
clone_size: NA

cdr3_nt: TGCAGTGCTAGAGATGGGGGGGCCTACACCTTC
cdr3_aa: CSARDGGAYTF
cdr3_length: 11
j_call: TRBJ1-2
v_call: TRBV20-1
d_call: NA
clone_size: NA

cdr3_nt: TGCGCCAGCAGCCAACCCGGGACAGGGGGTCGCTATGGCTACACCTTC
cdr3_aa: CASSQPGTGGRYGYTF
cdr3_length: 16
j_call: TRBJ1-2
v_call: TRBV4-1
d_call: TRBD1
clone_size: NA

cdr3_nt: TGCGCCAGCAGCCAAGGATTGAGGGGGAACGAGCAGTACTTC
cdr3_aa: CASSQGLRGNEQYF
cdr3_length: 14
j_call: TRBJ2-7
v_call: TRBV4-3
d_call: NA
clone_size: NA

cdr3_nt: TGTGCCAGCAGTATCCATGGACTAGCAGAAGAGACCCAGTACTTC
cdr3_aa: CASSIHGLAEETQYF
cdr3_length: 15
j_call: TRBJ2-5
v_call: TRBV6-4
d_call: TRBD2
clone_size: NA